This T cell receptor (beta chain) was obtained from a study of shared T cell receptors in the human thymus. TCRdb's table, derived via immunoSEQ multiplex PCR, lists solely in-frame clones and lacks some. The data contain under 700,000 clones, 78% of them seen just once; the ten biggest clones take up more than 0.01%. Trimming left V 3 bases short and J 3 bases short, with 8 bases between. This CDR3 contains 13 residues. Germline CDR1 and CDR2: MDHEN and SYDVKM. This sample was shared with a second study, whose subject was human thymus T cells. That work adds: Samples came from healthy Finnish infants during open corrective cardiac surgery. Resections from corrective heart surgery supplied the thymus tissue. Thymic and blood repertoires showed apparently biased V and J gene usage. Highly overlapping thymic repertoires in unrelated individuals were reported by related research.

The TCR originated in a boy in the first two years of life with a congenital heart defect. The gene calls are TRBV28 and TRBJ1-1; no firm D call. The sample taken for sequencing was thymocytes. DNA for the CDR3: TGTGCCAGCAGTTTGGAGGTGGACACTGAAGCTTTCTTT. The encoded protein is CASSLEVDTEAFF.